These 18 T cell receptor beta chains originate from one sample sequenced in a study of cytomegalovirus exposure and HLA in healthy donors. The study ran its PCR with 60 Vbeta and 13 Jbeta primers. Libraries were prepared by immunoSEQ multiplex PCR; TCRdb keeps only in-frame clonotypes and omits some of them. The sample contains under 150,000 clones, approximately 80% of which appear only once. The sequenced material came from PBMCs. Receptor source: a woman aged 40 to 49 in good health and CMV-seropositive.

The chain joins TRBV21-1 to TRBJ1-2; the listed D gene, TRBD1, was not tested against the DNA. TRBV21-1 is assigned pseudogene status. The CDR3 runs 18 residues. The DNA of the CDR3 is TGTGCCAGCAGCCCTCGAACCACCGGACAGGGGACCTACTATGGCTACACCTTC. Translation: CASSPRTTGQGTYYGYTF.

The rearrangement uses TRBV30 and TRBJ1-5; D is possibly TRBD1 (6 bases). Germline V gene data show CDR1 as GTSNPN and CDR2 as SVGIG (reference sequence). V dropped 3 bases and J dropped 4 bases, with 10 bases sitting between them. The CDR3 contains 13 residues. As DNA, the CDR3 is TGTGCCTGGAGCTTCCAGGGGAATCAGCCCCAGCATTTT. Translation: CAWSFQGNQPQHF.

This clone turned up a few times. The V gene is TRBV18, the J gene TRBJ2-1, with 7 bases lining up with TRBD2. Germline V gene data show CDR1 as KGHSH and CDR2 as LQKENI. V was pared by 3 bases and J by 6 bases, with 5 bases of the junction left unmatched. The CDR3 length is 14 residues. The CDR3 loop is CASSPRERGNEQFF. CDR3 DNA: TGTGCCAGCTCACCGCGGGAGAGGGGCAATGAGCAGTTCTTC.

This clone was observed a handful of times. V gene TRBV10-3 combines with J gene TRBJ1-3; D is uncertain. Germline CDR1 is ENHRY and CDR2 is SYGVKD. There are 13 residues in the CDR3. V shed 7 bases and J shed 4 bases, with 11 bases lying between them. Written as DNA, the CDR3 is TGTGCCATCAACGCGAATCTGGGAAACACCATATATTTT. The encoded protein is CAINANLGNTIYF.

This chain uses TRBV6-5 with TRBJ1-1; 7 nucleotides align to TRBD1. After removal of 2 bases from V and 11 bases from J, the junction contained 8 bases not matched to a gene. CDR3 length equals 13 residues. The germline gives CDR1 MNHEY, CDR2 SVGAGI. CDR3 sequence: CASSYRDSARAFF. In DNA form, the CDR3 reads TGTGCCAGCAGTTACCGGGACAGCGCGAGGGCTTTCTTT.

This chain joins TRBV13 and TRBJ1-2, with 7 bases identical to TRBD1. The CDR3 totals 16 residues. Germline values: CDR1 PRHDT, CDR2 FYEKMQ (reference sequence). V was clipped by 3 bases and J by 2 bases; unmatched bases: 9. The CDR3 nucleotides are TGTGCCAGCAGCTTTGCTCGTAGGGGGCCCAACTATGGCTACACCTTC. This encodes CASSFARRGPNYGYTF.

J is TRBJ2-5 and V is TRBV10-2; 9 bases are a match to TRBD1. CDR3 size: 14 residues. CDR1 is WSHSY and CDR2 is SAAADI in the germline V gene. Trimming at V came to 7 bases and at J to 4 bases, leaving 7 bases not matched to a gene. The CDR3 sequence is CASIGTGWGETQYF. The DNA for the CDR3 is TGCGCCAGCATTGGGACAGGGTGGGGAGAGACCCAGTACTTC.

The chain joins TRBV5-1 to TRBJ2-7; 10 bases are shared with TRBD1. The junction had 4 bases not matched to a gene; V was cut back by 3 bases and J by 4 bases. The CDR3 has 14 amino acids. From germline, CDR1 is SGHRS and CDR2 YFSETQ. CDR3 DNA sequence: TGCGCCAGCAGCTCGGACAGGGGGTTGTACGAGCAGTACTTC. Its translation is CASSSDRGLYEQYF.

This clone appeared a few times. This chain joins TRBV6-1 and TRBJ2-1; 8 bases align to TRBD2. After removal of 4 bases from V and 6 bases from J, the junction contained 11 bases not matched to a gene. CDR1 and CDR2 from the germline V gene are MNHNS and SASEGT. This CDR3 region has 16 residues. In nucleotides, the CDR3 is TGTGCCAGCAGTGCTCAACGGGGGGGGAAAGGCAATGAGCAGTTCTTC. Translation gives CASSAQRGGKGNEQFF.

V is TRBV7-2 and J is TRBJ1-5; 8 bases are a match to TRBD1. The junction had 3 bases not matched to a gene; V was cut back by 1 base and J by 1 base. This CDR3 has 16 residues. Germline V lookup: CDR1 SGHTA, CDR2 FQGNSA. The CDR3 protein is CASSLDGTGSNQPQHF. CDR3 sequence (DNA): TGTGCCAGCAGCTTAGACGGGACAGGAAGCAATCAGCCCCAGCATTTT.

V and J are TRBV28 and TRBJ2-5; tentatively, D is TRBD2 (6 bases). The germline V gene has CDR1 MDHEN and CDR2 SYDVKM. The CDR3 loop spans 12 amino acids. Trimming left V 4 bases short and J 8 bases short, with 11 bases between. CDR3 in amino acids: CASSSAGYTQYF. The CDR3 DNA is TGTGCCAGCAGTTCTGCGGGGTACACCCAGTACTTC.

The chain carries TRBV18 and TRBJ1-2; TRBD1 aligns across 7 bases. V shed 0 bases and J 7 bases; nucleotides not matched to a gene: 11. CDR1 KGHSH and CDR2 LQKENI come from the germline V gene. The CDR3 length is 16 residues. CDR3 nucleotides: TGTGCCAGCTCACCACCGGGCCTTAGACAGGGTTCTGGCTACACCTTC. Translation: CASSPPGLRQGSGYTF.

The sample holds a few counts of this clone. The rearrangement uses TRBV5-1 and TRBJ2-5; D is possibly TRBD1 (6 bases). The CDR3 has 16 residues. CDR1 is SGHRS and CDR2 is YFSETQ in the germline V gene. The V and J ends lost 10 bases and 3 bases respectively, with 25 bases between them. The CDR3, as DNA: TGCGCCTGCTTGGGTAACGGACAGCCAATGAAAGAGACCCAGTACTTC. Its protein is CACLGNGQPMKETQYF.

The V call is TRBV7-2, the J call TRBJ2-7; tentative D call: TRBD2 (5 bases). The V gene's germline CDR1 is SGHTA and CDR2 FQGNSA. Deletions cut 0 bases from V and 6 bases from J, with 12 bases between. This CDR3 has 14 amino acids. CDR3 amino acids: CASSLAREISEQYF. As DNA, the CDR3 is TGTGCCAGCAGCTTAGCACGGGAAATATCCGAGCAGTACTTC.

CDR3 residues: CAIEPDRGEGNTIYF. For the CDR3, the DNA is TGTGCCATCGAACCCGACAGGGGGGAAGGAAACACCATATATTTT. The V gene is TRBV28, the J gene TRBJ1-3; 9 bases fit TRBD1. Germline V gives CDR1 MDHEN, CDR2 SYDVKM. The CDR3 loop spans 15 amino acids. J was trimmed by 4 bases and V by 10 bases; bases with no gene match: 11.

The CDR3 loop reads CASKTQGAIGYTF. CDR3 bases: TGTGCCAGTAAAACTCAGGGGGCAATTGGCTACACCTTC. This rearrangement joins TRBV19 to TRBJ1-2; 8 bases match TRBD1. The V gene end was trimmed by 7 bases and the J gene end by 7 bases; junction bases not matched to a gene: 8. Germline CDR1 and CDR2: LNHDA and SQIVND (reference sequence). The CDR3 sequence is 13 residues long.

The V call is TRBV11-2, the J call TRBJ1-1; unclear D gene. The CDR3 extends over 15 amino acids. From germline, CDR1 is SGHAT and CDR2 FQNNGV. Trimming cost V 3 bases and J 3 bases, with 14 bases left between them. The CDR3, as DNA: TGTGCCAGCAGCTTCGGGCGGAGGAGGGACACTGAAGCTTTCTTT. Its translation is CASSFGRRRDTEAFF.

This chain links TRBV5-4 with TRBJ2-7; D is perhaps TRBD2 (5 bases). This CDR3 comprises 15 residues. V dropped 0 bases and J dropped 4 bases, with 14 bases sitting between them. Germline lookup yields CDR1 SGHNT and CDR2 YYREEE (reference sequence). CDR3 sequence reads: CASSLAAGLNYEQYF. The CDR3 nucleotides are TGTGCCAGCAGCTTGGCGGCCGGACTCAATTACGAGCAGTACTTC.